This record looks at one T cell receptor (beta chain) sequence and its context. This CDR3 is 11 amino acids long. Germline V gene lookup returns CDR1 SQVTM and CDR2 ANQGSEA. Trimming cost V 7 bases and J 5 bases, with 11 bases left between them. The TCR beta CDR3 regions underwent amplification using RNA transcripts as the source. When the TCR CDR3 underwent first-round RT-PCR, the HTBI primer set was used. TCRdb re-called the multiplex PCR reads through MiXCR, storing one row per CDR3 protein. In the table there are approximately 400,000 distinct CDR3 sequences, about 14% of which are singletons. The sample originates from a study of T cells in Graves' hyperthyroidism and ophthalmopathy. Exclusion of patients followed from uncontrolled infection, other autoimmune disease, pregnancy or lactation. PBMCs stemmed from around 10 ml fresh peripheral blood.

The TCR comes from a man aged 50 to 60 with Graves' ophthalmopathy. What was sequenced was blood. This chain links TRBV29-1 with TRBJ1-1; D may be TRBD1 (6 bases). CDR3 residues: CSGTGRTEAFF. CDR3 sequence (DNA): TGCAGCGGTACAGGGAGGACTGAAGCTTTCTTT.